These 10 T cell receptor beta chains share one sample of origin, sequenced in a study of shared clonotypes between healthy human individuals. The repertoire was sequenced with immunoSEQ multiplex PCR; TCRdb's copy has only in-frame clones and lacks some. The data contain 190,000 or so clones, around 93% of them singletons. The sequencing input was naive CD4+ T cells sorted from blood. Subset given: CD45RA+ positively selected. Receptor source: a woman aged 30 to 39 in good health.

The J gene is TRBJ1-1, the V gene TRBV19; D gene unclear. The ends were cut back, 3 bases at V and 5 bases at J, with 13 bases in the middle. This CDR3 contains 14 residues. In germline, CDR1 is LNHDA, CDR2 SQIVND (reference sequence). The CDR3: CASSMALGGTEAFF. The DNA of the CDR3 is TGTGCCAGTAGTATGGCCTTAGGAGGGACTGAAGCTTTCTTT.

This clone was found once. The chain couples TRBV5-6 to TRBJ1-1; TRBD1 is a possible D gene (5 bases). Germline CDR1 reads SGHDT; CDR2 reads YYEEEE. V shed 5 bases and J shed 4 bases, with 15 bases lying between them. The CDR3 is made up of 14 amino acids. CDR3 amino acids: CASSSTGTGTEAFF. The DNA for the CDR3 is TGTGCCAGCAGTTCTACCGGGACGGGCACTGAAGCTTTCTTT. The entire variable domain, with the rest obtained from reference TRBV5-6 and TRBJ1-1, is as follows: DAGVTQSPTHLIKTRGQQVTLRCSPKSGHDTVSWYQQALGQGPQFIFQYYEEEERQRGNFPDRFSGHQFPNYSSELNVNALLLGDSALYLCASSSTGTGTEAFFGQGTRLTVV.

CDR3 sequence reads: CASSQKERGTDTQYF. In DNA form, the CDR3 reads TGTGCCAGCAGCCAGAAAGAAAGGGGCACAGATACGCAGTATTTT. The chain carries TRBV5-4 and TRBJ2-3; no definite D call. Germline V gene lookup returns CDR1 SGHNT and CDR2 YYREEE (reference sequence). The CDR3 has 15 residues. V shed 4 bases and J shed 1 base, with 13 bases lying between them.

This clone is a singleton in its sample. The chain combines TRBV13 with TRBJ1-1; D is perhaps TRBD1 (5 bases). CDR1 and CDR2 from the germline V gene are PRHDT and FYEKMQ (reference sequence). The ends were cut back, 2 bases at V and 3 bases at J, with 13 bases in the middle. This CDR3 spans 15 amino acids. CDR3 loop: CASSLPLAGDTEAFF. CDR3 sequence (DNA): TGTGCCAGCAGCTTACCCCTCGCGGGGGACACTGAAGCTTTCTTT.

J is TRBJ2-2 and V is TRBV30; 10 nucleotides agree with TRBD2. Germline loops: CDR1 GTSNPN, CDR2 SVGIG (reference sequence). The V gene end was trimmed by 3 bases and the J gene end by 0 bases; junction bases not matched to a gene: 10. CDR3 length equals 18 residues. The CDR3 nucleotides are TGTGCCTGGAGGAAACTAGCGGGACCTATTTCGAACACCGGGGAGCTGTTTTTT. Its translation is CAWRKLAGPISNTGELFF.

This clone was recorded only once. This chain connects TRBV29-1 to TRBJ2-1; 15 bases align to TRBD2. The CDR3 is 15 residues long. The junction had 7 bases not matched to a gene; V was cut back by 6 bases and J by 7 bases. The germline V gene encodes CDR1 SQVTM and CDR2 ANQGSEA. In nucleotides, the CDR3 is TGCAGCGTCGACGGACTAGCGGGAGGGGGAAATGAGCAGTTCTTC. Residues: CSVDGLAGGGNEQFF.

The gene calls are TRBV2 and TRBJ2-6; D ambiguous. This CDR3 spans 15 amino acids. Germline V gives CDR1 SNHLY, CDR2 FYNNEI. The V gene lost 4 bases and the J gene lost 0 bases, with 7 bases spanning the gap. CDR3 in amino acids: CASSGTHSGANVLTF. For the CDR3, the DNA is TGTGCCAGCAGTGGCACACACTCTGGGGCCAACGTCCTGACTTTC.

The gene calls are TRBV5-4 and TRBJ1-6; D is perhaps TRBD1 (5 bases). Trimming shortened V by 2 bases and J by 10 bases, and 16 bases separated the two germline ends. This CDR3 spans 15 amino acids. The germline gives CDR1 SGHNT, CDR2 YYREEE (reference sequence). CDR3 sequence: CASSFGKGQGSPLHF. The CDR3, as DNA: TGTGCCAGCAGCTTCGGAAAGGGGCAGGGATCACCCCTCCACTTT. Together with reference TRBV5-4 and TRBJ1-6, the CDR3 gives the full variable domain: ETGVTQSPTHLIKTRGQQVTLRCSSQSGHNTVSWYQQALGQGPQFIFQYYREEENGRGNFPPRFSGLQFPNYSSELNVNALELDDSALYLCASSFGKGQGSPLHFGNGTRLTVT.

This sequence joins TRBV7-9 and TRBJ1-2; a weak D match, TRBD1 (5 bases). Trimming cost V 5 bases and J 3 bases, with 22 bases left between them. Germline loops: CDR1 SEHNR, CDR2 FQNEAQ (reference sequence). The CDR3 extends over 17 amino acids. CDR3 sequence reads: CASSHRDSNQEDYGYTF. The CDR3 DNA follows: TGTGCCAGCAGCCACCGGGACTCAAATCAGGAAGACTATGGCTACACCTTC.

This sequence joins TRBV18 and TRBJ2-6; no clear D. Germline V lookup: CDR1 KGHSH, CDR2 LQKENI. The CDR3 extends over 18 amino acids. V shed 3 bases and J shed 0 bases, with 15 bases lying between them. This CDR3 is CASSPLTIGSSGANVLTF. The CDR3 DNA reads as TGTGCCAGCTCACCTCTCACCATAGGGTCCTCTGGGGCCAACGTCCTGACTTTC.